This T cell receptor beta chain emerged from a study of shared clonotypes between healthy human individuals (dated by TCRdb to about 2020). The study in broad terms: The cohort included three men and two women between 18 and 49 years of age. For each donor, CD4 naive and CD4 memory were each run on three plates, CD8 naive on two plates, and CD8 memory on one plate. To estimate repertoire size and how much clonotypes are shared between individuals, the study performed deep sequencing of blood TCR repertoires from 4 to 6 healthy adults. Different laboratories and diverse techniques were used to prepare libraries and sequence TCR repertoires, to increase sequencing depth and limit assay-specific biases. Each donor's leukapheresis produced roughly between about 0.9 and 9.5 billion PBMCs. The paper's findings and limits, for the study overall: Naive subsets generally had larger estimated clonotype richness than memory subsets. The small number of donors limited the genetic and exposure-history diversity represented. Pairwise subsampling led to the expectation that sequencing depth would affect the degree of clonotype sharing among donors. Only blood was sampled, and tissue TCR repertoires likely differ from those in blood. Higher generation probabilities were observed for clonotypes shared by all four sorted-subset donors than for non-shared clonotypes. Incomplete sequencing was indicated by rarefaction of sorted-subset datasets, despite the large sequencing depth. Sharing across a few donors was observed for about 5% of naive CD4, 3% to 4% of naive CD8, 2% to 2.5% of memory CD4, and around 0.4% of memory CD8 clonotypes.

About this clone itself: Its specific antigen is unknown. Within one base of it there is no much larger clone, and no base qualities were kept.

In the germline V gene, CDR1 corresponds to SGDLS and CDR2 to YYNGEE. Trimming takes 0 bases off V and 6 bases off J; junction bases not matched to a gene: 4. The cysteine opens and the phenylalanine closes a CDR3 of 14 amino acids. Only the CDR3 part of the read is kept: 42 bases, read in frame from the first base. Using the deep immunoSEQ assay, multiplex PCR amplified TCR CDR3 regions from genomic DNA. For each cell subset, the extracted genomic DNA was distributed evenly across all wells of several immunoSEQ 96-well plates, and each plate served as one replicate. Each replicate PCR for sorted subsets received roughly 0.2 ug genomic DNA, equal to about 30,000 T cell genomes. Purified libraries were measured with a Qubit 3.0 fluorometer, size-checked on a Bioanalyzer 2100, and measured again with the KAPA Library Quantification kit. Every immunoSEQ 96-well plate was sequenced on a dedicated single-read 150-cycle Illumina NextSeq 550 flow cell. In the original analysis: Because only junctional sequences without quality scores were contained in the immunoSEQ output, filtering matching that applied to full-length reads could not be performed. To assign V/J genes and CDR3, sequences were annotated against IMGT germline references using PyIR, a Python wrapper for IgBLAST v1.9. Any read was removed if the V/J assignment was weak (E-value above 1e-6), the CDR3 was missing, or the read contained stop codons, out-of-frame junctions, or ambiguous translated residues. A V3J clonotype was defined by an identical inferred V gene, J gene, and CDR3 amino acid sequence. Percentage overlap between repertoires was computed as shared unique clonotypes divided by the size of the smaller repertoire. Repertoire richness was assessed with RTK rarefaction, the Chao1 estimator, and Recon v2.1 estimates of unobserved clonotypes. OLGA was used to compute generation probabilities for all TCRbeta clonotypes that the gDNA method yielded from a handful of donors. The source is immuneACCESS, and TCRdb retained only in-frame sequences with V and J called. Part of the clones is not carried over; for the studies checked, unresolved V genes explain less than half of this, and the remainder is unexplained. V, J and clone size are those of that table, while D and trimming were read from the DNA. The sample table holds over a million clones, of which roughly 96% were seen once. Roughly 1.2% of the sample lies in the top ten.

The donors were healthy, HIV-negative adults who had no recently reported acute infections or vaccinations. Every donor was a Caucasian adult living in Nashville, Tennessee, USA. CD4+ T cells were enriched by magnetic negative selection, after which naive cells were positively selected on CD45RA and the negative fraction was taken as the memory subset. Blood was obtained by leukapheresis, after which PBMCs were separated by Ficoll-Histopaque density gradient centrifugation and cryopreserved in liquid nitrogen vapor phase. Purity and quantity of every magnetically sorted T cell population were checked by analytical flow cytometry. Genomic DNA was isolated from each sorted fraction and quantified by UV absorbance on a Nanodrop 2000c.

The clonotype was recovered from a man aged 25 to 40 in good health. The V gene is TRBV9 and the J gene is TRBJ2-7, with TRBD1 identical over 9 junction bases. Specimen: naive CD4+ T cells sorted from blood. The cell subset or site label of this sample denotes: CD45RA+ positively selected. The CDR3 sequence is CASSVATGGFEQYF. The DNA sequence is TGTGCCAGCAGCGTAGCTACAGGGGGCTTCGAGCAGTACTTC.